A single sample is the source of the 8 T cell receptor beta chains below, sequenced in a study of beta chain features in type 1 diabetes. General study results and limits: Patients with Type 1 diabetes showed moderately but significantly shorter TCRB CDR3s in all four CD4+ subsets.

Expressed TCRB transcripts were sequenced, since all the RNA that had been isolated was reverse transcribed. Sequenced by immunoSEQ multiplex PCR; TCRdb stores in-frame clones only, minus some. The sample holds a few hundred thousand clones, roughly 14% seen once. No antigen has been assigned to these receptors. The material sequenced was naive CD4+ T cells from blood. These receptors were taken from a woman under 30 with type 1 diabetes.

The V call is TRBV11-2, the J call TRBJ2-3; D may be TRBD1 (6 bases). The CDR3 contains 16 residues. The V end lost 1 base, the J end lost 4 bases, and 15 bases lay between the germline ends. The germline gives CDR1 SGHAT, CDR2 FQNNGV. As DNA, the CDR3 is TGTGCCAGCAGCTTAGGTTCAGGGGCGCCTGCAGATACGCAGTATTTT. It specifies CASSLGSGAPADTQYF. The whole variable domain, filled in from reference TRBV11-2 and TRBJ2-3, reads EAGVAQSPRYKIIEKRQSVAFWCNPISGHATLYWYQQILGQGPKLLIQFQNNGVVDDSQLPKDRFSAERLKGVDSTLKIQPAKLEDSAVYLCASSLGSGAPADTQYFGPGTRLTVL.

The V and J genes are TRBV18 and TRBJ2-1, with D possibly matching TRBD2 (5 bases). The CDR3 extends over 14 amino acids. Germline values: CDR1 KGHSH, CDR2 LQKENI. V shed 3 bases and J shed 9 bases, with 15 bases lying between them. The CDR3 nucleotides read TGTGCCAGCTCACCGGCGGGCCCCGATAGTGAGCAGTTCTTC. This translates into CASSPAGPDSEQFF.

In this sample, this clone turned up a few times. This chain uses TRBV2 with TRBJ2-7, with D possibly matching TRBD2 (6 bases). The V gene lost 8 bases and the J gene lost 5 bases, with 22 bases spanning the gap. The CDR3 totals 15 residues. CDR1 is SNHLY and CDR2 is FYNNEI in the germline V gene. CDR3 DNA: TGTGCCAGCTCCCGGGGGAGAGACCTTACTAACGAGCAGTACGTC. This translates into CASSRGRDLTNEQYV.

This clone was picked up a small number of times. The chain recombines TRBV28 with TRBJ2-7; D is perhaps TRBD1 (5 bases). The CDR3 is made up of 13 amino acids. V was cut by 4 bases and J by 3 bases, with 10 bases left in between. Germline-derived CDR1 and CDR2 are MDHEN and SYDVKM. The CDR3, as DNA: TGTGCCAGCAGTTCGGACATCTTCTACGAGCAGTACTTC. Translated, it gives CASSSDIFYEQYF. Together with reference TRBV28 and TRBJ2-7, the CDR3 gives the full variable domain: DVKVTQSSRYLVKRTGEKVFLECVQDMDHENMFWYRQDPGLGLRLIYFSYDVKMKEKGDIPEGYSVSREKKERFSLILESASTNQTSMYLCASSSDIFYEQYFGPGTRLTVT.

The J gene is TRBJ2-1, the V gene TRBV29-1; 10 nucleotides line up with TRBD2. Germline V lookup: CDR1 SQVTM, CDR2 ANQGSEA. This CDR3 has 18 residues. The ends lost 6 bases at V and 8 bases at J; junction bases unmatched: 22. The CDR3 DNA sequence: TGCAGCGTCCCCCCGGAGGGGCTAGCGGGAGTGGGTCCCCATGAGCAGTTCTTC. It codes for CSVPPEGLAGVGPHEQFF.

This clone was found a few times. This chain's CDR3 is CASSLLRGTYNEQFF. The CDR3 DNA reads TGTGCCAGCAGTCTCCTCAGGGGAACCTACAATGAGCAGTTCTTC. The chain has TRBV27 and TRBJ2-1; D might be TRBD1 (6 bases). There are 15 residues in the CDR3. The germline V and J ends were trimmed by 5 bases and 2 bases, with 13 bases remaining between them. The germline V gene encodes CDR1 MNHEY and CDR2 SMNVEV (reference sequence).

The sample holds a few counts of this clone. The rearrangement uses TRBV7-3 and TRBJ2-1; 10 positions match TRBD2. The CDR3 spans 14 residues. Germline CDR1 is SGHTA and CDR2 is FQGTGA. V was clipped by 5 bases and J by 9 bases; unmatched bases: 7. The chain's CDR3 is CASSLEREGPEQFF. Here the CDR3 DNA reads TGTGCCAGCAGCCTCGAGCGGGAGGGGCCTGAGCAGTTCTTC.

This clone turned up a few times. V gene TRBV5-6 combines with J gene TRBJ2-1, with D tentatively TRBD2 (5 bases). With 3 bases removed from V and 8 bases from J, the gap between germline ends came to 9 bases. Germline values: CDR1 SGHDT, CDR2 YYEEEE. The CDR3 is 12 residues long. CDR3 loop: CASSSGWDEQFF. The CDR3 nucleotides are TGTGCCAGCAGCTCGGGGTGGGATGAGCAGTTCTTC.